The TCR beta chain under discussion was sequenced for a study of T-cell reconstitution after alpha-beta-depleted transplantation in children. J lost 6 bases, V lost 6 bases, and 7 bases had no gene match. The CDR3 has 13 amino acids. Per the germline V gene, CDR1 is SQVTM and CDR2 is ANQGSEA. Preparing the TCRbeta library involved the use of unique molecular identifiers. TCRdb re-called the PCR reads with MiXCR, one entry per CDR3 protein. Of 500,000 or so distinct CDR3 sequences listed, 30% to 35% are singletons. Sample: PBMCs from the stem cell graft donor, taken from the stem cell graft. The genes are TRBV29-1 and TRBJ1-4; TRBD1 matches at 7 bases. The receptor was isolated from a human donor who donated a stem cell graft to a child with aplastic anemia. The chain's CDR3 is CSVRQGLDEKLFF. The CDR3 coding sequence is TGCAGCGTCCGACAGGGTTTGGATGAAAAACTGTTTTTT.